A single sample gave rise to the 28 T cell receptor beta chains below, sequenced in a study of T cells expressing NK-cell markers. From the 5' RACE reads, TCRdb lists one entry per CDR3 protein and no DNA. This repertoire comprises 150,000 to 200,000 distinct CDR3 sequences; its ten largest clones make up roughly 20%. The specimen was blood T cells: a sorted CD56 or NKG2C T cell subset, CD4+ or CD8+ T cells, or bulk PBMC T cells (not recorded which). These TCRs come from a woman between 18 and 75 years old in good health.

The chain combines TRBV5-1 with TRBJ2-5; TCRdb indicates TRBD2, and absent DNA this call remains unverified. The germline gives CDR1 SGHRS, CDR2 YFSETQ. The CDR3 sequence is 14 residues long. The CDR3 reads CASRRTSGQETQYF.

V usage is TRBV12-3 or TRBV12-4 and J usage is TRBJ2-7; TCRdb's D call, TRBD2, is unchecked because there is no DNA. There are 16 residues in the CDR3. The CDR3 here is CASSPIRTGPPREQYF.

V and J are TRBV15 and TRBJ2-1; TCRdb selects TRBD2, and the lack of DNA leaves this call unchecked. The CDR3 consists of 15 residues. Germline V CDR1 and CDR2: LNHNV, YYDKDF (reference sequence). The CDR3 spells CATSKPTSGSLEQFF. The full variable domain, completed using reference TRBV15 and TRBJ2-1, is DAMVIQNPRYQVTQFGKPVTLSCSQTLNHNVMYWYQQKSSQAPKLLFHYYDKDFNNEADTPDNFQSRRPNTSFCFLDIRSPGLGDTAMYLCATSKPTSGSLEQFFGPGTRLTVL.

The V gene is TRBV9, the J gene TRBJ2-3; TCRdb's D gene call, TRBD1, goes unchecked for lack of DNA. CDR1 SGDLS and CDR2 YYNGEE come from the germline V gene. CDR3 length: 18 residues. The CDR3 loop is CASSALLADRGSTDTQYF.

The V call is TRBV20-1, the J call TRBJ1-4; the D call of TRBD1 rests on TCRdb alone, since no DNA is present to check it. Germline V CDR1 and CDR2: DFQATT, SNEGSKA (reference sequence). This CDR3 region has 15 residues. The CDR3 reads CSAISRTGAREKLFF.

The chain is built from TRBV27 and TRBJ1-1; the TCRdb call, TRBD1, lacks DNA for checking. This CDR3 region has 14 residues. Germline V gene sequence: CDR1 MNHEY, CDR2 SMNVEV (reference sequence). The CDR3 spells CASFTGLGGTEAFF.

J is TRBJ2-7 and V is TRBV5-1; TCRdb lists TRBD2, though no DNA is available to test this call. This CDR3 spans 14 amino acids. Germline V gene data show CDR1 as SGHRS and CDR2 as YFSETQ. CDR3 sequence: CASSLGGFAYEQYF. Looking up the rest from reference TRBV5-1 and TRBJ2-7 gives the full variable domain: KAGVTQTPRYLIKTRGQQVTLSCSPISGHRSVSWYQQTPGQGLQFLFEYFSETQRNKGNFPGRFSGRQFSNSRSEMNVSTLELGDSALYLCASSLGGFAYEQYFGPGTRLTVT.

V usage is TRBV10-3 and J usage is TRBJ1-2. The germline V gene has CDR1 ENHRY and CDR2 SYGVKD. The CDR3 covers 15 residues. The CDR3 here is CATARVRGSGYGYTF.

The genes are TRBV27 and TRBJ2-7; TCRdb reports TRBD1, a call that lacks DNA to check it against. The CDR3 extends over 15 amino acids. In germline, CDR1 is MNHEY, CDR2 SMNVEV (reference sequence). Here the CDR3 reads CASSAQGPQTYEQYF.

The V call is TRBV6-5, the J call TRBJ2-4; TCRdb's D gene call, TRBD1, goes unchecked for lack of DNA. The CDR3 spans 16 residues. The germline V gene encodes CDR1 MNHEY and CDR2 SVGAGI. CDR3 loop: CASSYGRNLAKNIQYF.

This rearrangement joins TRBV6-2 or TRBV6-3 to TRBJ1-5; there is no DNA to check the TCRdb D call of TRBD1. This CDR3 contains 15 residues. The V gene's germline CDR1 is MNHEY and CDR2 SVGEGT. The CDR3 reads CASSLRGGASQPQHF.

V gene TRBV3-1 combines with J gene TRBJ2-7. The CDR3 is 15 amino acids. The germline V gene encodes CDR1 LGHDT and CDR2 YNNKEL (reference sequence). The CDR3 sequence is CASSQQATSSYEQYF.

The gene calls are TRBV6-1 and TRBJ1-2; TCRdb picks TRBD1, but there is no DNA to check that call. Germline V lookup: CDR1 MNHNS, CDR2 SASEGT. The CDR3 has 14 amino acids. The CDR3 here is CASTREQPTRGYTF.

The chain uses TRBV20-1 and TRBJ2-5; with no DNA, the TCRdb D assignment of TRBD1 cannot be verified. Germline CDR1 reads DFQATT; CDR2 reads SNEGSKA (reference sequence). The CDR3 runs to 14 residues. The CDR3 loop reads CSARYSTAQETQYF.

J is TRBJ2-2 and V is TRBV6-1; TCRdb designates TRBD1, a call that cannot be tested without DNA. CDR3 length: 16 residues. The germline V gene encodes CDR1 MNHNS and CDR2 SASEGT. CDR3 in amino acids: CASTRERTGYTGELFF.

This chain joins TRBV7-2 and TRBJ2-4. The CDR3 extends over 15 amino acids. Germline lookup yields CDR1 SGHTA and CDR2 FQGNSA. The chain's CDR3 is CASSLAGVLKNIQYF.

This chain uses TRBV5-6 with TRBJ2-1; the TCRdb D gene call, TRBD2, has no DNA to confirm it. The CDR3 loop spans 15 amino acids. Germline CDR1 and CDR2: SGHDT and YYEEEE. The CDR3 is CASSILAGAYNEQFF.

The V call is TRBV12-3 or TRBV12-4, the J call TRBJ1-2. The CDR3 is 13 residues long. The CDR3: CASSLGRHYGYTF.

The CDR3 spells CASSLQGQGNTEAFF. This chain joins TRBV5-1 and TRBJ1-1; TCRdb outputs TRBD1, but without DNA this stays unchecked. CDR3 size: 15 residues. Germline values: CDR1 SGHRS, CDR2 YFSETQ.

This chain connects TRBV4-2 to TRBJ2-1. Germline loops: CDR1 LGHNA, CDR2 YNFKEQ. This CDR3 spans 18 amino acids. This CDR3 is CASSQDPGRPPSYNEQFF.

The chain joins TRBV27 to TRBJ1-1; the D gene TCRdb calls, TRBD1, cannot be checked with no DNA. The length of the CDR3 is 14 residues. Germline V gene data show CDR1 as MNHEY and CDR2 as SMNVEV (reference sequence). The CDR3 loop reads CASSLWDRATEAFF.

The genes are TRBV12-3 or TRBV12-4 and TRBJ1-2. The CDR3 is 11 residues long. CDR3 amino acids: CASSAGYGYTF.

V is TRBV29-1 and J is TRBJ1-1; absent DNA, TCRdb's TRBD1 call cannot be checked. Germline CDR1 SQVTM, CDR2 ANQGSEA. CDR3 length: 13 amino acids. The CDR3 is CSVQGASNTEAFF.

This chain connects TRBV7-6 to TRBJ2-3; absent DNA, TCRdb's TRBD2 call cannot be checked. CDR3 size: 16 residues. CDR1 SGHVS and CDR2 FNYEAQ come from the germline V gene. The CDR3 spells CASSVMGLSSTDTQYF. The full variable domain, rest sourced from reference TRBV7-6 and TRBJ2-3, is GAGVSQSPRYKVTKRGQDVALRCDPISGHVSLYWYRQALGQGPEFLTYFNYEAQQDKSGLPNDRFSAERPEGSISTLTIQRTEQRDSAMYRCASSVMGLSSTDTQYFGPGTRLTVL.

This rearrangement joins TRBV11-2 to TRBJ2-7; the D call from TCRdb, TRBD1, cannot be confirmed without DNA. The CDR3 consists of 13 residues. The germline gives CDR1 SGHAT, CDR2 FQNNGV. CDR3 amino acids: CASSPRQSYEQYF.

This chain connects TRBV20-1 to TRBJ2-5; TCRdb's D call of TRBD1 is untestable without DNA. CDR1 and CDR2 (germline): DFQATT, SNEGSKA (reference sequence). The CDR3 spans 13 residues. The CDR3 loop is CSALQGASETQYF.

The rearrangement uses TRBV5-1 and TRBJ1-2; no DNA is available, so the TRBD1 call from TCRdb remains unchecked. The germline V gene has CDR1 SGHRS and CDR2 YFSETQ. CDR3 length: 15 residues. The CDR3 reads CASSLGQLDGYGYTF.

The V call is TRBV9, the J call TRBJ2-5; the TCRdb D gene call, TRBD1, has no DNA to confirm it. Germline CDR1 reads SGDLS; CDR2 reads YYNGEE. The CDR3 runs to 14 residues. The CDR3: CASSRDRGYETQYF.